This record looks at one TCR beta chain sequence and its context. No antigen is known for it. The CDR3 regions of TCR beta were amplified from RNA transcripts. In the first-round RT-PCR of the TCR CDR3, the HTBI primer set was used. TCRdb fed the multiplex PCR reads into MiXCR, producing one record per CDR3 protein. In the table there are nearly 750,000 distinct CDR3 sequences, under 45% of which are singletons. The record originates from a study of T cells in Graves' hyperthyroidism and ophthalmopathy. A lack of ophthalmopathy progression within 18 months defined stable Graves' hyperthyroidism. More than 8.5 ml of fresh peripheral blood supplied the PBMCs. Study-level results: Blood shared most expanded thyroid clonotypes above 0.001.

CDR1 and CDR2 from the germline V gene are SQVTM and ANQGSEA. CDR3 length: 14 amino acids. Trimming took 3 bases from V and 3 from J, leaving 14 bases between them. The rearrangement links TRBV29-1 to TRBJ1-2, with D possibly matching TRBD1 (5 bases). This TCR came from a woman between 40 and 55 years old with Graves' hyperthyroidism. The source material was blood. The CDR3, as DNA: TGCAGCGTTGACGACGGGGGGAGTTACTATGGCTACACCTTC. It codes for CSVDDGGSYYGYTF.